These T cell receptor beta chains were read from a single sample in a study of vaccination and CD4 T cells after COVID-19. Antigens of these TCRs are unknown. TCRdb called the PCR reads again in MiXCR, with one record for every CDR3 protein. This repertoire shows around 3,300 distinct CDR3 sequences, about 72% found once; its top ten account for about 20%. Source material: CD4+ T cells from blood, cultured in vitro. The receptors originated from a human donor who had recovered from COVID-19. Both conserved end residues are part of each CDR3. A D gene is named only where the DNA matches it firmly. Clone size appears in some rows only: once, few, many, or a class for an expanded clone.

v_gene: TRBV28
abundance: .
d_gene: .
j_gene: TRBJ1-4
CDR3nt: TGTGCCAGCAGTTCGTATGAAAAACTGTTTTTT
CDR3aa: CASSSYEKLFF

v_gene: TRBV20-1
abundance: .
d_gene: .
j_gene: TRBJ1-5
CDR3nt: TGCAGTGCTGCGTCGGAGGGAGGGGGTATCAAAGGCAATCAGCCCCAGCATTTT
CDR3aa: CSAASEGGGIKGNQPQHF

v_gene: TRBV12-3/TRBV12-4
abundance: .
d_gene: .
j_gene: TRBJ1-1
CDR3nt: TGTGCCAGCAGTTTATGGGGGAGGAACACTGAAGCTTTCTTT
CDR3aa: CASSLWGRNTEAFF

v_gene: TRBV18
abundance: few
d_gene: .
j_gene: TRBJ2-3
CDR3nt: TGTGCCAGCTCACCCCCTTTCACAGATACGCAGTATTTT
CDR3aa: CASSPPFTDTQYF

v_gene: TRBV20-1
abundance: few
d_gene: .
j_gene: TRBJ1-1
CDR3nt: TGCAGTGCAACGGGGGACACTGAAGCTTTCTTT
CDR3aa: CSATGDTEAFF

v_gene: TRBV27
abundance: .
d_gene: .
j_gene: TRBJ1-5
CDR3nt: TGTGCCAGCAGTTTATCGGGGCGGATGAGAGGGGATCACCAGCCCCAGCATTTT
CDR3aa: CASSLSGRMRGDHQPQHF

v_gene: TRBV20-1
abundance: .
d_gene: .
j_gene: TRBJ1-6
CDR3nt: TGCAGTGCTAGAGAGTCCTTCTCCTATAATTCACCCCTCCACTTT
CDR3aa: CSARESFSYNSPLHF

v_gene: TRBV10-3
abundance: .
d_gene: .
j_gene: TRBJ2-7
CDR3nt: TGTGCCATCAGTGAGTCGCTCGTTGGACATCGGTCCTACGAGCAGTACTTC
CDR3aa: CAISESLVGHRSYEQYF

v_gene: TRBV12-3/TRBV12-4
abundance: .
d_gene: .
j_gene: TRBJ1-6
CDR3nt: TGTACCAGCAGTGACTCAGGGGCCCTAGGGGCCCTCCACTTT
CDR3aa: CTSSDSGALGALHF

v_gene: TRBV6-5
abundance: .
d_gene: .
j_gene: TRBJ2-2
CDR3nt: TGTGCCAGCAGTTACGAGGGGTTGGGACTCACCGGGGAGCTGTTTTTT
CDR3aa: CASSYEGLGLTGELFF

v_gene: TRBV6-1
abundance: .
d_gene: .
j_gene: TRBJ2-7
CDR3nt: TGTGCCATCAGTGACTCCCTCTTGCGGGCCTCCTACGAGCAGTACTTC
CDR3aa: CAISDSLLRASYEQYF

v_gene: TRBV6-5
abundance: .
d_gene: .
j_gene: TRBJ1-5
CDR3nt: TGTGCCAGCAGTTGGGCCCTCAATCAGCCCCAGCATTTT
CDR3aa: CASSWALNQPQHF

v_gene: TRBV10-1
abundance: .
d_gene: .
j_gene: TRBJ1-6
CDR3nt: TGCGCCAGCTGGGGGGTTGGCTTCTATAATTCACCCCTCCACTTT
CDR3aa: CASWGVGFYNSPLHF

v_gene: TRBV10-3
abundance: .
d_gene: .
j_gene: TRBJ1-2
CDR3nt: TGTGCCATCAGTGAGTCGAGGGGTACCTATGGCATTAACTATGGCTACACCTTC
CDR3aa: CAISESRGTYGINYGYTF

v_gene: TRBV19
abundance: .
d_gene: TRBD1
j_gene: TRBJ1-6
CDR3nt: TGTGCCAGTAAGAGACAGGGCGCTTCACCCCTCCACTTT
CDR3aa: CASKRQGASPLHF

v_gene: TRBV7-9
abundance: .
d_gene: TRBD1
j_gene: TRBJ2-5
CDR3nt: TGTGCCAGCAGCTCCGGGACAGCCGGAGAGACCCAGTACTTC
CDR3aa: CASSSGTAGETQYF

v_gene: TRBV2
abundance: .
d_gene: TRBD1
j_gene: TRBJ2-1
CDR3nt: TGTGCCAGCAGATCTAAGACAGGGCCTACCTACAATGAGCAGTTCTTC
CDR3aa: CASRSKTGPTYNEQFF

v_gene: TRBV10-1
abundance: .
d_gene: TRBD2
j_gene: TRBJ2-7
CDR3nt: TGCGCCGTGACGCGGGAAGGTAGCGGGGGGTACGAGCAGTACTTC
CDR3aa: CAVTREGSGGYEQYF

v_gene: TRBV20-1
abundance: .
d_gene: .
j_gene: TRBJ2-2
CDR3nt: TGCAGTACTTCCCGTGGGGGATTAAACACCGGGGAGCTGTTTTTT
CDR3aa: CSTSRGGLNTGELFF

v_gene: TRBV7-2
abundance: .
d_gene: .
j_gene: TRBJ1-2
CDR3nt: TGTGCCAGCAGCAGCGCGGGGGGGAGTAGAAGCTATGGCTACACCTTC
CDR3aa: CASSSAGGSRSYGYTF

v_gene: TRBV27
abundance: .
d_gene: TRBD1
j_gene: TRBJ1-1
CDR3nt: TGTGCCAGCAGTTCGGTCGGGACAGGGGTATTGAACACTGAAGCTTTCTTT
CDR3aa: CASSSVGTGVLNTEAFF

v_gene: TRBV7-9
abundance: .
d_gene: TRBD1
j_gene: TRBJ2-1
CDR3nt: TGTGCCAGCAGCTTGGGGACAGCAAATGAGCAGTTCTTC
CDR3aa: CASSLGTANEQFF

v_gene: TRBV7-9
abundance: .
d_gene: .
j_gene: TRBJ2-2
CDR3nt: TGTGCCAGCAGCTTAGGCAGGGGATTGAACACCGGGGAGCTGTTTTTT
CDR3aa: CASSLGRGLNTGELFF

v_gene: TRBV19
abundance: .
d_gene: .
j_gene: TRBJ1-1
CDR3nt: TGTGCCAGTAGTATAGCCGGGGGCAAAGCTTTCTTT
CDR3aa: CASSIAGGKAFF

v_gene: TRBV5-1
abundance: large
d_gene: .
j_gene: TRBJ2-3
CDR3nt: TGCGCCAGCGGCAGACCGGGGACCCGGGAAGATACGCAGTATTTT
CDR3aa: CASGRPGTREDTQYF

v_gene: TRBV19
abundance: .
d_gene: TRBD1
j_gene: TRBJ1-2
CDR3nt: TGTGCCAGTCGACCCCAAGGACAGGGATTACACTATGGCTACACCTTC
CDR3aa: CASRPQGQGLHYGYTF

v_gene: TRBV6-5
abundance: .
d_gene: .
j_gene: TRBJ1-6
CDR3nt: TGTGCCAGCAGTTACTTCGTACAGACAAATTCACCCCTCCACTTT
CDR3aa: CASSYFVQTNSPLHF